This note documents a single TCR beta chain sequence. Its antigen is unidentified. This table comes from immunoSEQ multiplex PCR, and its TCRdb copy is limited to in-frame clones, with some not included. The repertoire holds under 150,000 clones, with approximately 86% as singletons. These data originate in a study of identifying expanded T cells in peripheral blood. Notes on the study in general: Over about two and four weeks, about 17 and 20 clones changed, versus around 1.3 between replicates. Approximately two-week clone count variance significantly increased as total template count grew.

Collection occurred without any documented infections or immune events in donors. Germline V CDR1 and CDR2: SGHNT, YYREEE (reference sequence). V gave up 0 bases and J gave up 8 bases, with 12 bases separating them. The CDR3 has 13 residues. The sequencing sample was made of blood. This sequence joins TRBV5-4 and TRBJ2-7, with D hard to call. The sequence was obtained from a person aged 18-70 years in good health. The CDR3 bases are TGTGCCAGCAGCTTGGGCCCCGACCCCCAGCAGTACTTC. Amino acids: CASSLGPDPQQYF.